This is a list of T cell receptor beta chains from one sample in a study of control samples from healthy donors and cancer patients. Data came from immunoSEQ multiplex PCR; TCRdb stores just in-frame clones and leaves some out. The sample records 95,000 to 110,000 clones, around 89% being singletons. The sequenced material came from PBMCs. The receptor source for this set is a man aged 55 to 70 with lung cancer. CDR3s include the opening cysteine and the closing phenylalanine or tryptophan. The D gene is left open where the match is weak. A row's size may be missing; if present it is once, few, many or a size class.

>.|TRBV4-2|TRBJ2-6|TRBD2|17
CASREVSGGAGANVLTF
TGTGCCAGCAGGGAAGTATCGGGGGGAGCTGGGGCCAACGTCCTGACTTTC
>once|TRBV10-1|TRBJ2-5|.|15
CASSESGQGKETQYF
TGCGCCAGCAGTGAGTCGGGGCAGGGCAAAGAGACCCAGTACTTC
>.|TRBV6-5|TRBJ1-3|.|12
CASSRSGNTIYF
TGTGCCAGCAGCCGATCTGGAAACACCATATATTTT
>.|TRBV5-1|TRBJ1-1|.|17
CASSLARQGRGHTEAFF
TGCGCCAGCAGCTTGGCCCGGCAGGGCCGGGGACACACTGAAGCTTTCTTT
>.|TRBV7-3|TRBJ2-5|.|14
CASSTGQPGETQYF
TGTGCCAGCAGCACAGGACAGCCCGGGGAGACCCAGTACTTC
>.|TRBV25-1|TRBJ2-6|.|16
CASSEWAGSGANVLTF
TGTGCCAGCAGTGAGTGGGCCGGCTCTGGGGCCAACGTCCTGACTTTC
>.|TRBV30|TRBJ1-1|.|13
CAWSVGAATEAFF
TGTGCCTGGAGTGTGGGGGCCGCCACTGAAGCTTTCTTT
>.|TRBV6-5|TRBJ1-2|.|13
CASSSTGPYGYTF
TGTGCCAGCAGTTCGACAGGACCCTATGGCTACACCTTC
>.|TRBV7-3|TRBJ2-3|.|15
CASSLNRGTSDTQYF
TGTGCCAGCAGCTTAAATCGGGGAACCTCAGATACGCAGTATTTT
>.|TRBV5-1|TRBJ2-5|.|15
CASSLIPTAQETQYF
TGCGCCAGCAGCTTGATCCCAACAGCACAAGAGACCCAGTACTTC
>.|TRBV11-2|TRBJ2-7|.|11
CASSLDSPQYF
TGTGCCAGCAGCTTGGACTCCCCGCAGTACTTC
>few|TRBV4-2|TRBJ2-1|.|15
CASSPPEGRGYEQFF
TGTGCCAGCAGCCCCCCAGAGGGGAGAGGGTATGAGCAGTTCTTC
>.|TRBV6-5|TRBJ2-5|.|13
CASGRDHQETQYF
TGTGCCAGCGGGCGGGACCACCAAGAGACCCAGTACTTC
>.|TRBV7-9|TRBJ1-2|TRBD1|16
CASSLTGQGLKWGYTF
TGTGCCAGCAGCTTAACGGGACAGGGTCTAAAGTGGGGCTACACCTTC
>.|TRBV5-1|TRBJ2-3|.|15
CASSLDRPSTDTQYF
TGCGCCAGCAGCTTGGACAGACCTAGCACAGATACGCAGTATTTT
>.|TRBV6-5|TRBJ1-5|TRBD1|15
CASSRQGGNNQPQHF
TGTGCCAGCAGTCGTCAGGGGGGGAACAATCAGCCCCAGCATTTT
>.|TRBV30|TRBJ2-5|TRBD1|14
CAWSQQGGRETQYF
TGTGCCTGGAGTCAACAGGGGGGACGGGAGACCCAGTACTTC
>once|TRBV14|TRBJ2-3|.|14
CASSQELGHHTQYF
TGTGCCAGCAGCCAAGAATTGGGGCACCATACGCAGTATTTT
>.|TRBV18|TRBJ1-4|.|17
CASSLATDTGIREKLFF
TGTGCCAGCTCGCTAGCGACCGACACAGGGATTAGAGAAAAACTGTTTTTT
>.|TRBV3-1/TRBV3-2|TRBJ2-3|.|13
CASSQGRTSTQYF
TGTGCCAGCAGCCAAGGGAGGACTTCTACGCAGTATTTT
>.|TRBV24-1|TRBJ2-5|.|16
CATSETFAGAEETQYF
TGTGCCACCAGTGAAACGTTTGCGGGGGCTGAAGAGACCCAGTACTTC
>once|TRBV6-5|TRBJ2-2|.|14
CASNNREWTGELFF
TGTGCCAGCAACAACAGGGAGTGGACCGGGGAGCTGTTTTTT
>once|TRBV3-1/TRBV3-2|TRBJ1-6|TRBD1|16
CASSQVGTGGGSPLHF
TGTGCCAGCAGCCAAGTTGGGACAGGGGGAGGTTCACCCCTCCACTTT
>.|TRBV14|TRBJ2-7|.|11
CASSVTYEQYF
TGTGCCAGCAGCGTGACCTACGAGCAGTACTTC
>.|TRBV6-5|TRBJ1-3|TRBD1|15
CASSRDRGPGNTIYF
TGTGCCAGCAGCAGGGACAGGGGACCCGGAAACACCATATATTTT